What follows are 13 T cell receptor beta chains derived from one specimen sequenced in a study of blood T cell repertoires in COVID-19. Data came from immunoSEQ multiplex PCR; TCRdb stores just in-frame clones and leaves some out. The sample includes over 200,000 clones, around 89% of them seen just once. Sequenced material: peripheral blood. The receptors were gathered from a woman aged 40 to 49 with acute or convalescent COVID-19.

This chain connects TRBV5-6 to TRBJ2-3, with 10 bases identical to TRBD2. This CDR3 is built from 15 residues. The germline V gene has CDR1 SGHDT and CDR2 YYEEEE. V lost 1 base and J lost 4; bases outside the gene matches: 3. In DNA form, the CDR3 reads TGTGCCAGCAGCTTGTACGGGACTAGCGCAGATACGCAGTATTTT. This translates into CASSLYGTSADTQYF.

This clone was seen more than once but under ten times. The J gene is TRBJ1-3, the V gene TRBV11-2; D is uncertain. This CDR3 spans 15 amino acids. Germline V CDR1 and CDR2: SGHAT, FQNNGV. V was trimmed by 1 base and J by 4 bases, leaving 11 bases between them. CDR3 DNA sequence: TGTGCCAGCAGCTTAGCCGGGGAATCAGGAAACACCATATATTTT. It is translated as CASSLAGESGNTIYF.

This chain uses TRBV6-1 with TRBJ1-6, with 8 bases that match TRBD1. CDR3 length equals 17 residues. CDR1 is MNHNS and CDR2 is SASEGT in the germline V gene. V lost 3 bases, J lost 7 bases, and 11 bases stayed unmatched. CDR3 in DNA: TGTGCCAGCAGTGACCGGGAGGACAGGGTCATAAATTCACCCCTCCACTTT. This sequence encodes CASSDREDRVINSPLHF.

The chain carries TRBV24-1 and TRBJ2-3; D is perhaps TRBD2 (6 bases). CDR3 size: 15 residues. CDR1 and CDR2 (germline): KGHDR, SFDVKD. V gave up 7 bases and J gave up 2 bases, with 15 bases separating them. The CDR3: CATSYGTYYTDTQYF. CDR3 bases: TGTGCCACCAGCTACGGGACTTACTACACAGATACGCAGTATTTT.

This rearrangement joins TRBV6-4 to TRBJ2-3; a possible D gene is TRBD1 (6 bases). In germline, CDR1 is MRHNA, CDR2 SNTAGT. The V end was cut by 4 bases, the J end by 1 base, with 12 bases between. The CDR3 sequence is 15 residues long. CDR3 sequence (DNA): TGTGCCAGCAGTGCTGGACAGCCTGGCACAGATACGCAGTATTTT. Translated, it gives CASSAGQPGTDTQYF.

This rearrangement joins TRBV27 to TRBJ2-1; weak D call: TRBD1 (5 bases). The germline CDR1 and CDR2 sequences are MNHEY and SMNVEV (reference sequence). This CDR3 has 12 amino acids. Trimming took 6 bases from V and 5 from J, leaving 8 bases between them. The CDR3 loop reads CASSQGNNEQFF. The CDR3 nucleotides read TGTGCCAGCAGCCAGGGCAACAATGAGCAGTTCTTC.

The V call is TRBV27, the J call TRBJ1-1, with D possibly being TRBD1 (5 bases). CDR3 length equals 13 residues. The germline V gene encodes CDR1 MNHEY and CDR2 SMNVEV (reference sequence). Trimming left V 8 bases short and J 0 bases short, with 10 bases between. CDR3 sequence reads: CASGTGMNTEAFF. CDR3 DNA: TGTGCCAGCGGTACAGGTATGAACACTGAAGCTTTCTTT.

The V and J genes are TRBV6-5 and TRBJ1-5; D might be TRBD1 (6 bases). Trimming left V 4 bases short and J 6 bases short, with 13 bases between. The germline V gene has CDR1 MNHEY and CDR2 SVGAGI. There are 14 residues in the CDR3. CDR3 DNA: TGTGCCAGCAGTTTCGGGGGGGCTGGTCAGCCCCAGCATTTT. As protein: CASSFGGAGQPQHF.

The table lists this clone with a count of one. The chain has TRBV30 and TRBJ1-1, with D possibly being TRBD1 (5 bases). The CDR3 runs 13 residues. Trimming stripped 1 base from V and 1 base from J, with 7 bases between. Germline V gives CDR1 GTSNPN, CDR2 SVGIG (reference sequence). CDR3 DNA: TGTGCCTGGAGTGAACAGGAGAACACTGAAGCTTTCTTT. Translating it yields CAWSEQENTEAFF.

CDR3 residues: CASSPGQGGSYEQYV. The CDR3 nucleotides read TGTGCCAGCAGCCCAGGACAGGGAGGCTCCTACGAGCAGTACGTC. This chain uses TRBV5-5 with TRBJ2-7, with 8 positions matching TRBD1. The germline V gene encodes CDR1 SGHKS and CDR2 YYEKEE (reference sequence). The CDR3 runs 15 residues. V gave up 4 bases and J gave up 0 bases; unmatched junction bases: 6.

The CDR3 loop reads CASSRTRRADGYTF. The CDR3 DNA reads as TGTGCCAGCAGCCGCACGAGGCGGGCCGATGGCTACACCTTC. V is TRBV9 and J is TRBJ1-2; no reliable D call. Trimming removed 4 bases at V and 6 bases at J, with 16 bases between. CDR3 size: 14 residues. Germline assignment: CDR1 SGDLS and CDR2 YYNGEE.

The chain links TRBV6-5 to TRBJ1-3; possible D gene TRBD1, 6 bases. This CDR3 contains 12 residues. The germline V gene encodes CDR1 MNHEY and CDR2 SVGAGI. V lost 6 bases and J lost 7, with 10 bases in between. The CDR3 loop is CASSQGFNTIYF. The CDR3 DNA sequence: TGTGCCAGCAGCCAGGGGTTTAACACCATATATTTT.

V and J are TRBV10-3 and TRBJ1-4; TRBD1 agrees at 7 bases. The CDR3 runs 15 residues. V shed 6 bases, J shed 3 bases, and the junction held 7 bases outside the gene matches. CDR1 is ENHRY and CDR2 is SYGVKD in the germline V gene. CDR3 region: CAIRAGTASNEKLFF. CDR3 nucleotide sequence: TGTGCCATCAGAGCCGGGACAGCTTCTAATGAAAAACTGTTTTTT.